A single sample gave rise to the 30 T cell receptor beta chains below, sequenced in a study of Graves' ophthalmopathy and Graves' hyperthyroidism. The authors amplified TCR beta CDR3 regions from RNA transcripts. RT-PCR in the first round used HTBI primers; a second-round multiplex PCR followed. Using its own MiXCR run on the multiplex PCR reads, TCRdb lists one record per CDR3 protein. The repertoire holds about 390,000 distinct CDR3 sequences, with 15% as singletons. The specimen was peripheral blood. The receptors stem from a woman aged 18-35 years with stable Graves' hyperthyroidism.

In this sample, this clonotype turned up many times. A much larger clone differs by one base, so this may be a read error. The chain links TRBV12-3 or TRBV12-4 to TRBJ2-7; tentatively, D is TRBD2 (5 bases). Trimming pared 8 bases from V and 6 bases from J, leaving 17 bases between. The CDR3 has 13 residues. The CDR3 DNA reads TGTGCCAGCGGTCCATGGGAGATTTTCGAGCAGTACTTC. Protein: CASGPWEIFEQYF.

This clonotype was seen at least ten times. CDR3 in DNA: TGTGCCAGCAGTGAGACAGGGGGCCGCAATCAGCCCCAGCATTTT. Protein sequence: CASSETGGRNQPQHF. This sequence joins TRBV6-1 and TRBJ1-5, with 10 nucleotides matching TRBD1. After removal of 3 bases from V and 2 bases from J, the junction contained 1 base not matched to a gene. From germline, CDR1 is MNHNS and CDR2 SASEGT. This CDR3 spans 15 amino acids.

This clonotype appeared many times. The chain combines TRBV11-2 with TRBJ1-5; no definite D call. This CDR3 comprises 16 residues. The germline V gene encodes CDR1 SGHAT and CDR2 FQNNGV. The ends were cut back, 0 bases at V and 3 bases at J, with 12 bases in the middle. CDR3 DNA sequence: TGTGCCAGCAGCTTAGACCGGGGAAAGTTCAATCAGCCCCAGCATTTT. It is translated as CASSLDRGKFNQPQHF.

This clonotype was found many times. This chain links TRBV19 with TRBJ1-2, with 8 bases identical to TRBD1. V shed 10 bases and J 4 bases; nucleotides not matched to a gene: 2. Germline V gene sequence: CDR1 LNHDA, CDR2 SQIVND (reference sequence). CDR3 size: 11 residues. The CDR3 is CATGQAYGYTF. CDR3 sequence (DNA): TGTGCCACGGGACAGGCCTATGGCTACACCTTC.

V and J are TRBV11-1 and TRBJ2-7; 11 bases are a match to TRBD1. The CDR3 runs to 17 residues. Germline loops: CDR1 SGHAT, CDR2 FQDESV (reference sequence). With 4 bases clipped from V and 2 bases from J, the junction kept 10 bases outside the gene matches. CDR3 sequence: CASSSRVSDRGPYEQYF. CDR3 coding DNA: TGTGCCAGCAGCTCGAGGGTTTCGGACAGGGGGCCCTACGAGCAGTACTTC.

This clonotype was picked up many times. V gene TRBV27 combines with J gene TRBJ2-2; 7 bases are a match to TRBD1. This CDR3 has 16 residues. V trimming: 2 bases; J trimming: 3 bases; junction bases outside the gene matches: 6. Germline values: CDR1 MNHEY, CDR2 SMNVEV (reference sequence). This CDR3 reads CASSLGWDRYTGELFF. The DNA of the CDR3 is TGTGCCAGCAGTTTAGGTTGGGACAGATACACCGGGGAGCTGTTTTTT.

Comments on this clonotype: The missing conserved phenylalanine or tryptophan at the end of this CDR3 makes a read error likely. J is TRBJ1-5 and V is TRBV6-4; possibly TRBD1 for D (5 bases). The CDR3 spans 16 residues. Looked up from germline, CDR1 is MRHNA and CDR2 is SNTAGT. CDR3 loop: CASSLAGGVGNQTQHL. In DNA form, the CDR3 reads TGTGCCAGCAGTCTCGCCGGGGGGGTAGGCAATCAGACCCAGCATCTT.

In this sample, this clonotype turned up many times. V and J are TRBV6-1 and TRBJ1-6, with unresolved D. The CDR3 consists of 14 residues. Trimming took off 5 bases at V and 7 bases at J, with 12 bases between the two ends. Germline V gene sequence: CDR1 MNHNS, CDR2 SASEGT. CDR3 region: CASSPGRYNSPLHF. The CDR3 DNA reads as TGTGCCAGCAGTCCCGGGAGATACAATTCACCCCTCCACTTT.

This clonotype is a singleton in its sample. One base away lies a much larger clone, so this may be a sequencing read error. The chain joins TRBV16 to TRBJ1-5; maybe TRBD1 (5 bases). V was cut by 0 bases and J by 0 bases, with 21 bases left in between. The CDR3 spans 20 residues. Germline values: CDR1 KGHSY, CDR2 FQNENV. CDR3 nucleotides: TGTGCCAGCAGCCAATCCTCCCTAACCTCAGGGAAGGATAGCAATCAGCCCCAGCATTTT. It is translated as CASSQSSLTSGKDSNQPQHF.

The rearrangement links TRBV29-1 to TRBJ1-1; the D gene is possibly TRBD1 (6 bases). The V gene's germline CDR1 is SQVTM and CDR2 ANQGSEA. The CDR3 runs to 11 residues. Trimming shortened V by 4 bases and J by 7 bases, and 10 bases separated the two germline ends. CDR3 nucleotide sequence: TGCAGCGTTGGGGGGCTCGTTGAAGCTTTCTTT. This gives the protein CSVGGLVEAFF.

This sequence joins TRBV7-3 and TRBJ2-2, with 12 bases aligning to TRBD2. The germline CDR1 and CDR2 sequences are SGHTA and FQGTGA. Trimming removed 6 bases from V and 0 bases from J; junction bases left unmatched: 8. The CDR3 runs to 18 residues. CDR3 protein: CASSLTSGGFSNTGELFF. The CDR3 DNA sequence: TGTGCCAGCAGTCTCACTAGCGGGGGGTTCTCGAACACCGGGGAGCTGTTTTTT.

There are many counts of this clonotype. The gene calls are TRBV20-1 and TRBJ1-2, with 8 positions matching TRBD1. V lost 7 bases, J lost 4 bases, and 8 bases stayed unmatched. The germline gives CDR1 DFQATT, CDR2 SNEGSKA (reference sequence). CDR3 size: 13 residues. For the CDR3, the DNA is TGCAGTGTCCCCGACAGGGGAAGCTATGGCTACACCTTC. Its protein product is CSVPDRGSYGYTF.

This clonotype was seen more than once but under ten times. V is TRBV20-1 and J is TRBJ1-1; 8 positions agree with TRBD1. Unmatched junction bases numbered 11, after V lost 3 bases and J lost 5 bases. The germline V gene has CDR1 DFQATT and CDR2 SNEGSKA (reference sequence). This CDR3 is 15 amino acids long. The CDR3 DNA is TGCAGTGCTAGCCCCTTTGACAGGGGAAGAACTGAAGCTTTCTTT. Translated, it gives CSASPFDRGRTEAFF.

There are many counts of this clonotype. This sequence joins TRBV4-2 and TRBJ2-7; either TRBD1 or TRBD2 may supply D (5 bases each). The CDR3 contains 15 residues. Between the trimmed V and J ends, which lost 4 bases and 3 bases, there was a span of 16 bases. Germline V CDR1 and CDR2: LGHNA, YNFKEQ. The CDR3 protein is CASSLSRDLNYEQYF. The CDR3 bases are TGTGCCAGCAGCCTCAGCCGGGACCTCAACTACGAGCAGTACTTC.

The chain links TRBV27 to TRBJ2-7; perhaps TRBD2 as D (6 bases). V was clipped by 6 bases and J by 0 bases, with 18 bases between them. This CDR3 spans 16 amino acids. Germline V gene data show CDR1 as MNHEY and CDR2 as SMNVEV (reference sequence). CDR3 region: CASRGWTIGPSYEQYF. Written as DNA, the CDR3 is TGTGCCAGCAGGGGCTGGACTATCGGGCCCTCCTACGAGCAGTACTTC.

At least ten counts were recorded for this clonotype. The chain carries TRBV4-1 and TRBJ1-1; D not certain. V was cut by 1 base and J by 7 bases, with 7 bases left in between. Germline values: CDR1 MGHRA, CDR2 YSYEKL. The CDR3 spans 12 residues. The CDR3 sequence: CASSQGRGEAFF. The DNA of the CDR3 is TGCGCCAGCAGCCAAGGTCGGGGTGAAGCTTTCTTT.

This clonotype was seen at least ten times. This CDR3 is CASSAGKTNTEAFF. DNA of the CDR3: TGCGCCAGCAGTGCTGGGAAGACGAACACTGAAGCTTTCTTT. This sequence joins TRBV10-2 and TRBJ1-1; D is uncertain. Trimming removed 4 bases at V and 1 base at J, with 10 bases between. The CDR3 extends over 14 amino acids. Germline lookup yields CDR1 WSHSY and CDR2 SAAADI.

This clonotype has a handful of counts. The CDR3 sequence: CSVRLQGKGPYEQYF. As DNA, the CDR3 is TGCAGCGTCAGGTTACAGGGAAAGGGCCCCTACGAGCAGTACTTC. The chain uses TRBV29-1 and TRBJ2-7, with D perhaps TRBD1 (6 bases). Germline V CDR1 and CDR2: SQVTM, ANQGSEA. CDR3 length: 15 amino acids. The ends were cut back, 6 bases at V and 2 bases at J, with 20 bases in the middle.

This clonotype was detected many times. The V and J genes are TRBV28 and TRBJ1-1; 7 bases are a match to TRBD1. V was clipped by 1 base and J by 1 base; unmatched bases: 3. The CDR3 extends over 15 amino acids. Per germline, CDR1 MDHEN and CDR2 SYDVKM. The CDR3 spells CASSLSGTENTEAFF. The CDR3 DNA sequence: TGTGCCAGCAGTTTATCAGGGACAGAGAACACTGAAGCTTTCTTT.

This clonotype was detected ten times or more. The chain links TRBV6-1 to TRBJ1-6; 7 bases agree with TRBD1. V lost 2 bases to trimming and J lost 6 bases; unmatched junction nucleotides: 7. The CDR3 is 16 amino acids. CDR1 is MNHNS and CDR2 is SASEGT in the germline V gene. In DNA form, the CDR3 reads TGTGCCAGCAGTGAAACGACAGGGCGGCGTAATTCACCCCTCCACTTT. It specifies CASSETTGRRNSPLHF.

The CDR3 region is CASSLGRTGANYGYTF. The CDR3 DNA sequence: TGTGCCAGCAGCTTAGGCAGGACAGGAGCTAACTATGGCTACACCTTC. This chain connects TRBV13 to TRBJ1-2; 7 bases match TRBD1. The CDR3 contains 16 residues. With V trimmed by 0 bases and J by 0 bases, 4 bases remained unmatched. CDR1 and CDR2 (germline): PRHDT, FYEKMQ (reference sequence). The entire variable domain, with the rest obtained from reference TRBV13 and TRBJ1-2, is as follows: AAGVIQSPRHLIKEKRETATLKCYPIPRHDTVYWYQQGPGQDPQFLISFYEKMQSDKGSIPDRFSAQQFSDYHSELNMSSLELGDSALYFCASSLGRTGANYGYTFGSGTRLTVV.

Ten or more counts support this clonotype. The CDR3 loop is CATAREDYGTQYF. The DNA of the CDR3 is TGTGCCACCGCCCGAGAGGACTATGGGACCCAGTACTTC. The chain links TRBV15 to TRBJ2-5; tentatively, D is TRBD2 (6 bases). The CDR3 spans 13 residues. V lost 8 bases, J lost 7 bases, and 17 bases lay in between. Germline V gene sequence: CDR1 LNHNV, CDR2 YYDKDF (reference sequence).

This clonotype has ten or more counts. This chain connects TRBV3-1 to TRBJ1-1; no definite D call. V dropped 2 bases and J dropped 1 base, with 8 bases sitting between them. The germline CDR1 and CDR2 sequences are LGHDT and YNNKEL (reference sequence). The length of the CDR3 is 14 residues. CDR3: CASSQREGNTEAFF. The CDR3 coding sequence is TGTGCCAGCAGCCAAAGAGAAGGGAACACTGAAGCTTTCTTT.

In its sample, this clonotype was seen a few times. The rearrangement uses TRBV6-1 and TRBJ2-7; D perhaps matches TRBD2 (7 bases). Trimming took 8 bases from V and 6 from J, leaving 23 bases between them. The germline CDR1 and CDR2 sequences are MNHNS and SASEGT. This CDR3 is built from 15 residues. CDR3 sequence: CASGSFRGGIVEQYF. The CDR3 DNA reads as TGTGCCAGCGGCTCCTTTAGGGGGGGGATTGTCGAGCAGTACTTC.

This clonotype appeared many times. V gene TRBV4-2 combines with J gene TRBJ1-6; 7 bases map to TRBD1. This CDR3 spans 17 amino acids. Per germline, CDR1 LGHNA and CDR2 YNFKEQ. V trimming: 0 bases; J trimming: 3 bases; junction bases outside the gene matches: 5. The CDR3 bases are TGTGCCAGCAGCCAAGAACGCAGGGGGAACTATAATTCACCCCTCCACTTT. This codes for CASSQERRGNYNSPLHF.

As regards this clonotype: Being one base from a much bigger clone, this may be a read error. This sequence joins TRBV6-2 or TRBV6-3 and TRBJ2-7; D is ambiguous. The CDR3 length is 16 residues. The ends were cut back, 2 bases at V and 0 bases at J, with 14 bases in the middle. Germline CDR1 and CDR2: MNHEY and SVGEGT. CDR3 DNA: TGTGCCAGCAGTTACGGTTTTGCGTGGAGCTCCTACGAGCAGTACTTC. This encodes CASSYGFAWSSYEQYF.

This clonotype was recorded at least ten times. This chain uses TRBV24-1 with TRBJ1-2, with 7 bases fitting TRBD1. CDR3 length: 14 amino acids. Looked up from germline, CDR1 is KGHDR and CDR2 is SFDVKD. V lost 4 bases and J lost 4; bases outside the gene matches: 5. In nucleotides, the CDR3 is TGTGCCACCAGTGACGCCACAGGGGTCTATGGCTACACCTTC. It is translated as CATSDATGVYGYTF.

CDR3 loop: CASSQEGRGAAGPGELFF. The CDR3 DNA reads TGTGCCAGCAGCCAAGAGGGGCGGGGGGCTGCAGGACCCGGGGAGCTGTTTTTT. V gene TRBV3-1 combines with J gene TRBJ2-2, with 8 bases identical to TRBD2. Germline values: CDR1 LGHDT, CDR2 YNNKEL (reference sequence). This CDR3 has 18 amino acids. V shed 0 bases, J shed 6 bases, and the junction held 12 bases outside the gene matches. The whole variable domain, filled in from reference TRBV3-1 and TRBJ2-2, reads DTAVSQTPKYLVTQMGNDKSIKCEQNLGHDTMYWYKQDSKKFLKIMFSYNNKELIINETVPNRFSPKSPDKAHLNLHINSLELGDSAVYFCASSQEGRGAAGPGELFFGEGSRLTVL.

This clonotype showed up many times. At one end the junction does not follow the germline gene, possibly because of a read error. The gene calls are TRBV6-4 and TRBJ1-5; D gene unclear. The CDR3 totals 17 residues. Germline V lookup: CDR1 MRHNA, CDR2 SNTAGT. CDR3 sequence reads: CASSLMGSWAGNQLQHF. The CDR3 DNA follows: TGTGCCAGCAGCCTAATGGGGTCCTGGGCCGGCAATCAGCTCCAGCATTTT.

Worth noting for this clonotype: Its ends do not fully match the called genes, so a read error is possible. The chain joins TRBV6-4 to TRBJ1-5, with a tentative D call TRBD1 (6 bases). This CDR3 is built from 16 residues. CDR1 MRHNA and CDR2 SNTAGT come from the germline V gene. The CDR3 here is CASSSDRTNSNQPQQF. As DNA, the CDR3 is TGTGCCAGCAGTTCGGACAGAACCAATAGCAATCAGCCCCAGCAGTTT.